This record covers a single TCR beta chain. What it binds is not known. Germline V lookup: CDR1 SQVTM, CDR2 ANQGSEA. V was clipped by 4 bases and J by 1 base, with 8 bases between them. The CDR3 totals 13 residues. When the RNA was reverse transcribed, random hexamers were used with an input of about 0.5 to 1 ug. Multiplex immunoSEQ PCR targeted 54 Vbeta and 13 Jbeta TCR beta segments. TCRdb fed the immunoSEQ multiplex PCR reads into MiXCR, producing one record per CDR3 protein. The sample shows around 99,000 distinct CDR3 sequences, 95% to 98% of them seen only once. In blood CD8+ and CD4+ T cells, TCR beta underwent sequencing. TEMRA cells were FACS-enriched, with CD8+ and CD4+ T cells isolated negatively. These data originate in a study of CD8 T cells in Susac syndrome. Findings and limits, study-wide: It was acknowledged in the study that its TCR sequencing and HLA analysis involved a relatively small number of individuals.

The sequence was obtained from a human donor in good health. The V gene is TRBV29-1, the J gene TRBJ2-1; a possible D gene is TRBD1 (6 bases). What was sequenced was CD4+ T cells from PBMCs. The CDR3 here is CSVVRGSYNEQFF. In nucleotides, the CDR3 is TGCAGCGTTGTAAGGGGGTCCTACAATGAGCAGTTCTTC.